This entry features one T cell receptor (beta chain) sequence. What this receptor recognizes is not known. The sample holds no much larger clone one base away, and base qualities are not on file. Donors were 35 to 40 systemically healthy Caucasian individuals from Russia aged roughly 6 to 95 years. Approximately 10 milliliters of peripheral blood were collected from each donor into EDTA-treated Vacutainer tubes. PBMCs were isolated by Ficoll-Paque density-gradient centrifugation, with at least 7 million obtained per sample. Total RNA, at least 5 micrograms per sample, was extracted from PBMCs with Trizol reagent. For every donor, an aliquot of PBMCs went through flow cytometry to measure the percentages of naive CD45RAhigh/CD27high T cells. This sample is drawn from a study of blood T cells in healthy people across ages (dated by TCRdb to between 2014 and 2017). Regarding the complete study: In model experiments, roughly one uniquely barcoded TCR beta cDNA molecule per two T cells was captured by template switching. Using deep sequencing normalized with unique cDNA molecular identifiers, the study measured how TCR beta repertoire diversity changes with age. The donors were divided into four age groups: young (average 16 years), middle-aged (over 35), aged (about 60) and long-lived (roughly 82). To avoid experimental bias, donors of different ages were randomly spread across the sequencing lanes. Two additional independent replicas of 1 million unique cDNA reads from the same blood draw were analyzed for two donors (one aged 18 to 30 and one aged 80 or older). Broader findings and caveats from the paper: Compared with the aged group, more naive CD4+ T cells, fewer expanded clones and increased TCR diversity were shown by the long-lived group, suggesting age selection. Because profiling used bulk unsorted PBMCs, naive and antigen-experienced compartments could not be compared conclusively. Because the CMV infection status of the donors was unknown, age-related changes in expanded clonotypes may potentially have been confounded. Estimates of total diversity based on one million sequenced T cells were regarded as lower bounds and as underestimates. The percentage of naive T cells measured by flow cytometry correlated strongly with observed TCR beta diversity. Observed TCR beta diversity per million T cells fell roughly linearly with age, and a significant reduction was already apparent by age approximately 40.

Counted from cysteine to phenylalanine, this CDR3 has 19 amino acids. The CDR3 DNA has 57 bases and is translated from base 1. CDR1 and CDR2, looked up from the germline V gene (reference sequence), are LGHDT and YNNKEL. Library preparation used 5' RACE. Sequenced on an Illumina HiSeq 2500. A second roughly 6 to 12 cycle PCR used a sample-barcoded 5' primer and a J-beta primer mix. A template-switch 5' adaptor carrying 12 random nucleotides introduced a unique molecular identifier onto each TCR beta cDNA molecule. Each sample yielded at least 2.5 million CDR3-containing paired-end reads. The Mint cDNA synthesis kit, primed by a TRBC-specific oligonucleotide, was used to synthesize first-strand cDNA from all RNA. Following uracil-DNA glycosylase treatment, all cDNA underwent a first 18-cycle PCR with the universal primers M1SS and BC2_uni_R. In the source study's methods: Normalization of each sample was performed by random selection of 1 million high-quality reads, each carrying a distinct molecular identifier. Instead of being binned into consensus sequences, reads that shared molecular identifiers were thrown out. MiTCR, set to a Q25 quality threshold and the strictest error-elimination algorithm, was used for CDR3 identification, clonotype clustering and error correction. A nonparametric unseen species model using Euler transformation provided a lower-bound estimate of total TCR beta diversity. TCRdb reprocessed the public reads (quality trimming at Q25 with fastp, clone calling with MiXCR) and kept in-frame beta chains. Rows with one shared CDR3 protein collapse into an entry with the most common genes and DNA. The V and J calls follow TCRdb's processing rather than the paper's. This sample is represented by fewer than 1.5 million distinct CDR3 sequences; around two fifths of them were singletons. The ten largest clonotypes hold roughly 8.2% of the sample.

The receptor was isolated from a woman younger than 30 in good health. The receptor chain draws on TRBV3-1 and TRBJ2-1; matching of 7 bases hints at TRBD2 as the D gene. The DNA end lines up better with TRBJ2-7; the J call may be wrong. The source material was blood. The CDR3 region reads CASSQGGGPRKSSYNEQYF. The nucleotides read TGTGCCAGCAGCCAAGGCGGGGGCCCTAGAAAGAGCTCCTACAATGAGCAGTACTTC.